These 10 T cell receptor beta chains were sequenced from one sample in a study of beta chain features in type 1 diabetes listed by TCRdb under 2018. Libraries were prepared through the immunoSEQ multiplex PCR assay. The entire amount of isolated RNA was reverse transcribed using the High Capacity cDNA Reverse Transcription Kit, so the sequenced TCRB transcripts were expressed ones. The source is immuneACCESS, and TCRdb retained only in-frame sequences with V and J called. Part of the clones is not carried over; for the studies checked, unresolved V genes explain less than half of this, and the remainder is unexplained. The sample contains about 620,000 clones, about 16% of them found a single time. The ten most abundant clones make up about 0.093% of the sample. Sequenced sample: naive CD4+ T cells from blood. The cell subset or site label for this specimen denotes: true naive CD4+ T cells. These receptors came from a man younger than 30 in good health.

This clone was counted a few times. The V and J genes are TRBV29-1 and TRBJ2-7; a weak D match, TRBD1 (5 bases). Germline CDR1 reads SQVTM; CDR2 reads ANQGSEA. The CDR3 length is 14 residues. Deletions cut 2 bases from V and 0 bases from J, with 11 bases between. CDR3 sequence reads: CSVESWQGSYEQYF. The CDR3 DNA sequence: TGCAGCGTTGAATCTTGGCAGGGCTCCTACGAGCAGTACTTC.

This clone was detected only a few times. The chain uses TRBV18 and TRBJ2-7, with D possibly matching TRBD1 (5 bases). The CDR3 length is 16 residues. Germline CDR1 reads KGHSH; CDR2 reads LQKENI. The ends were cut back, 6 bases at V and 0 bases at J, with 18 bases in the middle. CDR3 in DNA: TGTGCCAGCTCTTCCATGGGGCAGGCCCACTCCTACGAGCAGTACTTC. Translated: CASSSMGQAHSYEQYF.

V gene TRBV14 combines with J gene TRBJ2-7, with TRBD1 matching 11 bases. The CDR3 has 13 residues. After removal of 8 bases from V and 8 bases from J, the junction contained 8 bases not matched to a gene. Germline-derived CDR1 and CDR2 are SGHDN and FVKESK. The CDR3 here is CASGRDRGSKQYF. CDR3 DNA sequence: TGTGCCAGCGGCCGGGACAGGGGGTCTAAGCAGTACTTC.

The V gene is TRBV30, the J gene TRBJ1-4; D unclear. CDR3 length equals 14 residues. The germline gives CDR1 GTSNPN, CDR2 SVGIG (reference sequence). The V end was cut by 0 bases, the J end by 4 bases, with 9 bases between. In DNA, the CDR3 is TGTGCCTGGAGTGTGATTGGTTATAATGAAAAACTGTTTTTT. It is translated as CAWSVIGYNEKLFF.

CDR3 coding DNA: TGTGCCAGCAGCTCGTCGGGCTACGAGCAGTACTTC. Its translation is CASSSSGYEQYF. This rearrangement joins TRBV7-6 to TRBJ2-7; no clear D gene. The CDR3 runs to 12 residues. V gave up 4 bases and J gave up 3 bases, with 7 bases separating them. Germline-derived CDR1 and CDR2 are SGHVS and FNYEAQ.

V gene TRBV6-5 combines with J gene TRBJ1-2; D is unresolved. Deletions cut 6 bases from V and 8 bases from J, with 13 bases between. Germline V CDR1 and CDR2: MNHEY, SVGAGI. CDR3 length: 12 amino acids. CDR3 residues: CASSEPRGGYTF. The CDR3 DNA reads TGTGCCAGCAGCGAGCCTCGAGGGGGCTACACCTTC.

The chain recombines TRBV11-3 with TRBJ2-7; the match to TRBD1 covers 8 bases. Germline V gene sequence: CDR1 SGHNT, CDR2 YENEEA. V was pared by 5 bases and J by 3 bases, with 9 bases of the junction left unmatched. The CDR3 loop spans 15 amino acids. The CDR3 DNA reads as TGTGCCAGCAGCCCCTATTCCGGGACAGGCTACGAGCAGTACTTC. It is translated as CASSPYSGTGYEQYF.

This clone came up a few times. V gene TRBV7-3 combines with J gene TRBJ2-7; 8 positions agree with TRBD1. CDR1 is SGHTA, CDR2 FQGTGA, per germline. The CDR3 extends over 13 amino acids. V trimming: 4 bases; J trimming: 6 bases; junction bases outside the gene matches: 5. The CDR3 sequence is CASSSQGAGEQYF. Written as DNA, the CDR3 is TGTGCCAGCAGCTCTCAGGGGGCCGGCGAGCAGTACTTC.

This clone was counted a few times. The rearrangement links TRBV7-2 to TRBJ1-1; 8 bases match TRBD1. The CDR3 extends over 14 amino acids. Germline V gene sequence: CDR1 SGHTA, CDR2 FQGNSA. The V and J ends lost 1 base and 4 bases, in that order; junction bases with no gene match: 2. CDR3 protein: CASSLDRGTTEAFF. CDR3 in DNA: TGTGCCAGCAGCTTAGACAGGGGGACCACTGAAGCTTTCTTT.

On this clone: The junction differs from germline at one of its ends, possibly a read error. The chain has TRBV29-1 and TRBJ2-1; 9 bases agree with TRBD1. The germline V gene encodes CDR1 SQVTM and CDR2 ANQGSEA. The CDR3 runs 16 residues. CDR3: CSVLQIGTGSYHEQFF. CDR3 DNA: TGCAGCGTCCTACAAATCGGGACAGGGTCCTACCATGAGCAGTTCTTC.